One and the same sample provided the 28 T cell receptor beta chains below, sequenced in a study of OX40 agonist ivuxolimab in advanced cancers. Data came from immunoSEQ multiplex PCR; TCRdb stores just in-frame clones and leaves some out. In the table there are roughly 61,000 clones, 80% to 90% of which are singletons. Sequences were derived from CD4+ or CD8+ T cells sorted from blood, sampled in a trial of the OX40 agonist ivuxolimab. The receptors were sampled from an adult with an advanced solid tumor such as melanoma, head and neck, liver or kidney cancer.

This clone was found a few times. This chain connects TRBV6-5 to TRBJ2-5, with TRBD1 as a possible D gene (5 bases). The CDR3 length is 12 residues. V lost 6 bases and J 9 bases, leaving 14 bases between the germline ends. Looked up from germline, CDR1 is MNHEY and CDR2 is SVGAGI. In DNA, the CDR3 is TGTGCCAGCAGCCGTCCGGACACCGCCCAGTACTTC. Translating it yields CASSRPDTAQYF.

This chain joins TRBV11-2 and TRBJ2-7; TRBD2 matches 10 bases. Looked up from germline, CDR1 is SGHAT and CDR2 is FQNNGV. The CDR3 is made up of 15 amino acids. V lost 3 bases and J lost 3; bases outside the gene matches: 5. CDR3 residues: CASSFLAGEFYEQYF. In nucleotides, the CDR3 is TGTGCCAGCAGCTTCCTAGCGGGAGAGTTCTACGAGCAGTACTTC.

V and J are TRBV18 and TRBJ2-1, with 9 nucleotides matching TRBD2. Looked up from germline, CDR1 is KGHSH and CDR2 is LQKENI. The CDR3 runs to 16 residues. With 6 bases clipped from V and 3 bases from J, the junction kept 9 bases outside the gene matches. CDR3 sequence: CASSPSLAGNYNEQFF. CDR3 DNA: TGTGCCAGCTCGCCATCCCTAGCGGGAAACTACAATGAGCAGTTCTTC.

The V gene is TRBV5-1, the J gene TRBJ1-1; TRBD1 might be the D (5 bases). Trimming stripped 2 bases from V and 0 bases from J, with 11 bases between. Per the germline V gene, CDR1 is SGHRS and CDR2 is YFSETQ. This CDR3 spans 15 amino acids. CDR3 sequence: CASSFGATVNTEAFF. DNA for the CDR3: TGCGCCAGCAGCTTCGGGGCAACGGTGAACACTGAAGCTTTCTTT.

The chain employs TRBV19 and TRBJ1-1, with unresolved D. V lost 4 bases, J lost 4 bases, and 16 bases lay in between. The CDR3 has 15 residues. Germline-derived CDR1 and CDR2 are LNHDA and SQIVND (reference sequence). CDR3 sequence (DNA): TGTGCCAGTAGTACTATGCCCGACGGGAGCACTGAAGCTTTCTTT. Protein sequence: CASSTMPDGSTEAFF.

The chain joins TRBV28 to TRBJ1-4; a weak D match, TRBD1 (6 bases). The germline CDR1 and CDR2 sequences are MDHEN and SYDVKM. Deletions cut 7 bases from V and 7 bases from J, with 19 bases between. The CDR3 is 15 residues long. In DNA, the CDR3 is TGTGCCAGCACCCGTGTGGGGGCGCCTGTTGAAAAACTGTTTTTT. The encoded protein is CASTRVGAPVEKLFF.

The CDR3: CASNGQANTEAFF. The DNA for the CDR3 is TGTGCCTCGAATGGACAGGCCAACACTGAAGCTTTCTTT. The chain carries TRBV30 and TRBJ1-1; TRBD1 matches at 7 bases. Unmatched junction bases numbered 7, after V lost 7 bases and J lost 2 bases. Germline V gives CDR1 GTSNPN, CDR2 SVGIG (reference sequence). The CDR3 covers 13 residues.

The chain joins TRBV2 to TRBJ2-5; D gene uncertain. CDR3 size: 11 residues. From germline, CDR1 is SNHLY and CDR2 FYNNEI. The ends were cut back, 5 bases at V and 1 base at J, with 2 bases in the middle. The CDR3, as DNA: TGTGCCAGCAGTCTCCAAGAGACCCAGTACTTC. Translating it yields CASSLQETQYF.

This chain joins TRBV4-1 and TRBJ1-1; the match to TRBD1 covers 8 bases. Germline V gene lookup returns CDR1 MGHRA and CDR2 YSYEKL. The CDR3 has 14 amino acids. The V segment lost 5 bases and the J segment 8 bases; nucleotides outside the gene matches: 10. The CDR3 here is CASSFGQGGIEAFF. DNA for the CDR3: TGCGCCAGCAGCTTTGGACAGGGCGGGATAGAAGCTTTCTTT.

The V gene is TRBV5-4, the J gene TRBJ2-2; weak D call: TRBD2 (6 bases). This CDR3 has 16 residues. The V and J ends lost 0 bases and 1 base respectively, with 10 bases between them. Germline V lookup: CDR1 SGHNT, CDR2 YYREEE (reference sequence). CDR3 in DNA: TGTGCCAGCAGCTTGGATGGCGGGATGAACACCGGGGAGCTGTTTTTT. Translated: CASSLDGGMNTGELFF.

This sequence joins TRBV10-3 and TRBJ2-2, with 14 bases lining up with TRBD2. CDR3 length: 16 residues. Germline V gene lookup returns CDR1 ENHRY and CDR2 SYGVKD. The V segment lost 11 bases and the J segment 4 bases; nucleotides outside the gene matches: 9. The chain's CDR3 is CAVMGLAGAGTGELFF. The CDR3 DNA reads as TGTGCCGTCATGGGACTAGCGGGAGCGGGCACCGGGGAGCTGTTTTTT.

V gene TRBV19 combines with J gene TRBJ1-5; D might be TRBD1 (5 bases). The germline V gene has CDR1 LNHDA and CDR2 SQIVND (reference sequence). The CDR3 loop spans 16 amino acids. Trimming removed 4 bases from V and 3 bases from J, with 16 bases in between. The CDR3 spells CASSTGFRTPNQPQHF. DNA for the CDR3: TGTGCCAGTAGTACGGGATTCCGGACACCCAATCAGCCCCAGCATTTT.

The CDR3 nucleotides read TGTGCCAGCAGCTCGCTAGACCTGGGGAGCAATCAGCCCCAGCATTTT. Encoded protein: CASSSLDLGSNQPQHF. The J gene is TRBJ1-5, the V gene TRBV7-9, with D uncertain. With 4 bases removed from V and 1 base from J, the gap between germline ends came to 14 bases. Germline loops: CDR1 SEHNR, CDR2 FQNEAQ (reference sequence). The CDR3 length is 16 residues.

V gene TRBV19 combines with J gene TRBJ2-2, with 8 bases that match TRBD1. V lost 0 bases and J lost 7; bases outside the gene matches: 10. The CDR3 has 17 residues. Per germline, CDR1 LNHDA and CDR2 SQIVND (reference sequence). In nucleotides, the CDR3 is TGTGCCAGTAGTATAGATTTGCCAGGGGGCATGGGCGGGGAGCTGTTTTTT. Protein: CASSIDLPGGMGGELFF.

This chain joins TRBV6-6 and TRBJ2-2; 7 bases are shared with TRBD1. V shed 6 bases, J shed 8 bases, and the junction held 6 bases outside the gene matches. The CDR3 length is 13 residues. Germline assignment: CDR1 MNHNY and CDR2 SVGAGI (reference sequence). In DNA, the CDR3 is TGTGCCAGCAGGAGACAGGGATTTGGGGAGCTGTTTTTT. Amino acid sequence: CASRRQGFGELFF.

This chain joins TRBV6-1 and TRBJ1-4; D ambiguous. Trimming stripped 6 bases from V and 7 bases from J, with 12 bases between. In germline, CDR1 is MNHNS, CDR2 SASEGT. The CDR3 consists of 13 residues. CDR3 loop: CASRRVLGEKLFF. CDR3 DNA sequence: TGTGCCAGCAGGAGGGTTTTAGGTGAAAAACTGTTTTTT.

V usage is TRBV7-8 and J usage is TRBJ2-2; the match to TRBD2 covers 11 bases. The CDR3 totals 21 residues. With 2 bases clipped from V and 4 bases from J, the junction kept 18 bases outside the gene matches. The germline V gene encodes CDR1 SGHVS and CDR2 FQNEAQ. The CDR3 protein is CASSLTPLTLLAGALTGELFF. DNA of the CDR3: TGTGCCAGCAGCTTAACCCCTTTAACCCTACTAGCGGGAGCACTCACCGGGGAGCTGTTTTTT. The whole variable domain, filled in from reference TRBV7-8 and TRBJ2-2, reads GAGVSQSPRYKVAKRGQDVALRCDPISGHVSLFWYQQALGQGPEFLTYFQNEAQLDKSGLPSDRFFAERPEGSVSTLKIQRTQQEDSAVYLCASSLTPLTLLAGALTGELFFGEGSRLTVL.

This chain joins TRBV5-4 and TRBJ2-7, with a tentative D call TRBD2 (6 bases). The V end was cut by 0 bases, the J end by 2 bases, with 9 bases between. The germline gives CDR1 SGHNT, CDR2 YYREEE (reference sequence). This CDR3 has 14 residues. The CDR3 reads CASSLVEGAYEQYF. CDR3 coding DNA: TGTGCCAGCAGCTTGGTGGAGGGTGCCTACGAGCAGTACTTC.

This chain joins TRBV2 and TRBJ2-3; D possibly corresponds to TRBD2 (6 bases). This CDR3 region has 14 residues. Germline values: CDR1 SNHLY, CDR2 FYNNEI. Trimming left V 3 bases short and J 4 bases short, with 11 bases between. The CDR3 coding sequence is TGTGCCAGCAGTGAGGGTAGCGGAGCAGATACGCAGTATTTT. As protein: CASSEGSGADTQYF.

The J gene is TRBJ2-5, the V gene TRBV7-8; the D gene is possibly TRBD1 (5 bases). This CDR3 is 13 amino acids long. V gave up 5 bases and J gave up 2 bases, with 9 bases separating them. Germline CDR1 is SGHVS and CDR2 is FQNEAQ. CDR3 loop: CASSRTIQETQYF. For the CDR3, the DNA is TGTGCCAGCAGCCGGACAATTCAAGAGACCCAGTACTTC.

The rearrangement uses TRBV6-1 and TRBJ1-4; 9 bases are shared with TRBD1. There are 15 residues in the CDR3. Germline V gene lookup returns CDR1 MNHNS and CDR2 SASEGT. The J segment lost 0 bases and the V segment lost 6 bases, leaving 2 bases of the junction unmatched. The CDR3 DNA follows: TGTGCCAGCAGGGACAGGGGTGCAACTAATGAAAAACTGTTTTTT. Translated: CASRDRGATNEKLFF.

This clone appeared once. The rearrangement joins TRBV5-4 to TRBJ1-2; TRBD1 agrees at 8 bases. The CDR3 extends over 13 amino acids. Per germline, CDR1 SGHNT and CDR2 YYREEE (reference sequence). V trimming: 2 bases; J trimming: 8 bases; junction bases outside the gene matches: 5. The DNA for the CDR3 is TGTGCCAGCAGCTTTGCGGACAGGGACGGCTACACCTTC. Translation gives CASSFADRDGYTF.

The chain recombines TRBV7-9 with TRBJ2-7, with D possibly being TRBD2 (5 bases). The CDR3 spans 13 residues. In germline, CDR1 is SEHNR, CDR2 FQNEAQ (reference sequence). The germline V and J ends were trimmed by 5 bases and 3 bases, with 11 bases remaining between them. The CDR3 DNA sequence: TGTGCCAGCAGCCCCGGGGTTGGCTACGAGCAGTACTTC. Protein sequence: CASSPGVGYEQYF.

This clone was observed a few times. The chain joins TRBV28 to TRBJ1-5; no definite D call. CDR1 is MDHEN, CDR2 SYDVKM, per germline. The CDR3 has 14 residues. With 6 bases removed from V and 6 bases from J, the gap between germline ends came to 15 bases. CDR3 amino acids: CASSPSWIRQPQHF. The CDR3 DNA sequence: TGTGCCAGCAGCCCCTCCTGGATCCGTCAGCCCCAGCATTTT. The whole variable domain, remainder taken from reference TRBV28 and TRBJ1-5, is DVKVTQSSRYLVKRTGEKVFLECVQDMDHENMFWYRQDPGLGLRLIYFSYDVKMKEKGDIPEGYSVSREKKERFSLILESASTNQTSMYLCASSPSWIRQPQHFGDGTRLSIL.

This chain links TRBV28 with TRBJ1-2; 9 bases map to TRBD1. V lost 10 bases to trimming and J lost 5 bases; unmatched junction nucleotides: 11. The CDR3 sequence is 14 residues long. Germline assignment: CDR1 MDHEN and CDR2 SYDVKM. For the CDR3, the DNA is TGTGCCACCATCACAGGGGGCGCATATTATGGCTACACCTTC. Its translation: CATITGGAYYGYTF.

The chain carries TRBV1 and TRBJ2-2; the D call in the table, TRBD2, was not verified against the DNA. TRBV1 is a recognized pseudogene. The length of the CDR3 is 15 residues. CDR3 coding DNA: TGCACCAGCAGCCTAGCGGGAGGAAGTACCGGGGAGCTGTTTTTT. As protein: CTSSLAGGSTGELFF.

This chain links TRBV6-1 with TRBJ2-3, with D possibly TRBD2 on 6 matching bases. The germline V gene encodes CDR1 MNHNS and CDR2 SASEGT. V was trimmed by 2 bases and J by 6 bases, leaving 18 bases between them. CDR3 length: 16 residues. Here the CDR3 reads CASSEYGTGMMDTQYF. CDR3 nucleotides: TGTGCCAGCAGTGAATATGGGACTGGAATGATGGATACGCAGTATTTT.

Points on this clone: The identical CDR3 is also encoded by other nucleotide sequences in the sample. The chain recombines TRBV6-6 with TRBJ2-5, with D unclear. The CDR3 spans 12 residues. Germline lookup yields CDR1 MNHNY and CDR2 SVGAGI (reference sequence). Trimming removed 0 bases at V and 3 bases at J, with 2 bases between. CDR3 loop: CASSYSEETQYF. The CDR3 DNA follows: TGTGCCAGCAGTTACTCGGAAGAGACCCAGTACTTC.